This TCR beta chain emerged from a study of T cell clones after liver transplantation. Whole-study context: Until 12-24 months post-transplant, subjects got standard immunosuppression and no induction.

The protocol was immunoSEQ multiplex PCR, while the TCRdb copy is restricted to in-frame clones and leaves out a portion. The sample has 7,500 or so clones; 60% to 75% are singletons. Germline CDR1 is MDHEN and CDR2 is SYDVKM. The CDR3 is 17 amino acids. Trimming cost V 7 bases and J 8 bases, with 29 bases left between them. The sequence came from a human donor who received a liver transplant. The chain carries TRBV28 and TRBJ1-2; a weak D match, TRBD1 (5 bases). The sample was CD8+ T cells from blood, taken before liver transplant. DNA of the CDR3: TGTGCCAGCACCTCTGAGCCTGGTGGGGGACGACCTAGGGGCTACACCTTC. This gives the protein CASTSEPGGGRPRGYTF.